The clone carrying this T cell receptor (beta chain) is a singleton in its sample. The data originate from a study of blood T cell repertoires in COVID-19. Study-level background: PBMCs, B-cell-depleted T cells, or T cells were the source of the cDNA or gDNA that made up the material.

In the original analysis: Estimates of nucleated cell counts were drawn from the amplification of reference gene primers. The data were produced by immunoSEQ multiplex PCR, yet TCRdb's version contains in-frame clones alone and is incomplete. V, J and clone size are those of that table, while D and trimming were read from the DNA. The sample has 400,000 to 450,000 clones, roughly 89% seen once. Germline V gives CDR1 LNHDA, CDR2 SQIVND (reference sequence). The V and J ends lost 5 bases and 6 bases, in that order; junction bases with no gene match: 6. The CDR3 covers 15 residues. The TCR originated in a woman younger than 45 with active or convalescent COVID-19. The sequencing input was peripheral blood. The V call is TRBV19, the J call TRBJ1-4, with 10 bases matching TRBD1. The CDR3 region is CASSGTGAPDEKLFF. CDR3 nucleotide sequence: TGTGCCAGTAGTGGGACAGGGGCCCCGGATGAAAAACTGTTTTTT. The entire variable domain, with the rest obtained from reference TRBV19 and TRBJ1-4, is as follows: DGGITQSPKYLFRKEGQNVTLSCEQNLNHDAMYWYRQDPGQGLRLIYYSQIVNDFQKGDIAEGYSVSREKKESFPLTVTSAQKNPTAFYLCASSGTGAPDEKLFFGSGTQLSVL.